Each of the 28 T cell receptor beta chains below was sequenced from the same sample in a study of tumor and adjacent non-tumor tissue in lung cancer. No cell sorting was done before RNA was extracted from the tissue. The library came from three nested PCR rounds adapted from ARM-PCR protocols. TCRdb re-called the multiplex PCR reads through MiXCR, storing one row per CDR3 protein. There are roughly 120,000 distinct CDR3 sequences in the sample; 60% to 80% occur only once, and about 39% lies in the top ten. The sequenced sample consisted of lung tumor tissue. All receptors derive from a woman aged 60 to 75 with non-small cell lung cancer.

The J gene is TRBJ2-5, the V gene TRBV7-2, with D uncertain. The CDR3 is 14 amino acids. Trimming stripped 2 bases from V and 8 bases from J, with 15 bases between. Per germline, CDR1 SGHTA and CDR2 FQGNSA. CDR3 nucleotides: TGTGCCAGCAGCTTATTAGGGTCAGGAGAAACCCAGTACTTC. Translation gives CASSLLGSGETQYF.

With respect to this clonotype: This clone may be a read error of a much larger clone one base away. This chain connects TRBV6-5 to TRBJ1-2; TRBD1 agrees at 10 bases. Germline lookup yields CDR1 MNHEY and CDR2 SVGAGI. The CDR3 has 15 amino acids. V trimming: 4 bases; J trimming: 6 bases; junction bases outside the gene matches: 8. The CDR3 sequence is CASSSSFDRGHGYTF. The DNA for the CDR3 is TGTGCCAGCAGTTCTAGTTTCGACAGGGGGCATGGCTACACCTTC.

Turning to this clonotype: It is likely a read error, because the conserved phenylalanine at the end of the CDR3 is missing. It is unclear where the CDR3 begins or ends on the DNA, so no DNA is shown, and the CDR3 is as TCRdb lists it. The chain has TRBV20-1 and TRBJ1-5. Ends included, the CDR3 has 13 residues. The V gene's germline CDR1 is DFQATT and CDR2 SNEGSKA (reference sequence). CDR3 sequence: CSARDGHNQPKHL.

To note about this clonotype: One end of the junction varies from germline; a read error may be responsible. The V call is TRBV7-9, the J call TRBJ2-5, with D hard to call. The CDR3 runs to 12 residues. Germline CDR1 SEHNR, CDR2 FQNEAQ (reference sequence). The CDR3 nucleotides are TGTGCCGGCAGGTCGGGCTTGGAGACCCATTACTTC. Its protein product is CAGRSGLETHYF.

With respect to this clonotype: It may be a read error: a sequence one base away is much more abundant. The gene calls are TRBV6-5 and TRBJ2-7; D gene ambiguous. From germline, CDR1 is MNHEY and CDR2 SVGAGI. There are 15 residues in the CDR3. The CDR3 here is CAISYSGRQPYEQYF. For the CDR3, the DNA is TGTGCCATCAGTTACAGTGGACGCCAGCCCTACGAGCAGTACTTC.

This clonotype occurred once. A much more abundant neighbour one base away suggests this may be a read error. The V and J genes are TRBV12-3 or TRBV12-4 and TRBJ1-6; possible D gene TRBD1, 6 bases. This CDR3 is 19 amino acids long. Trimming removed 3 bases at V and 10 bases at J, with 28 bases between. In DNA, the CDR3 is TGTGCCAGCAGTTTTAAAGGCTCGACCGACCCAGGGGAAGGGTCACCCCTCCACTTT. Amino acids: CASSFKGSTDPGEGSPLHF.

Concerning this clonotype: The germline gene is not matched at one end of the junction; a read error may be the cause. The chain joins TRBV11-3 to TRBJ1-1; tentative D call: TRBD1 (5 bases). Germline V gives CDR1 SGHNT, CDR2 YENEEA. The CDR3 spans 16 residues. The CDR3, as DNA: TGTACCAGCAGCCCCCGGGACGGACAATTGAGACCTGAAGCTATCTTT. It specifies CTSSPRDGQLRPEAIF.

The DNA of the CDR3 is TGTGCCAGCAGCTTAGATTCCGGGAGAGGCACTGGAACTTTCTTT. Translated, it gives CASSLDSGRGTGTFF. The rearrangement links TRBV11-3 to TRBJ1-1, with D unresolved. The CDR3 length is 15 residues. V gave up 0 bases and J gave up 12 bases, with 20 bases separating them. Germline V gene data show CDR1 as SGHNT and CDR2 as YENEEA.

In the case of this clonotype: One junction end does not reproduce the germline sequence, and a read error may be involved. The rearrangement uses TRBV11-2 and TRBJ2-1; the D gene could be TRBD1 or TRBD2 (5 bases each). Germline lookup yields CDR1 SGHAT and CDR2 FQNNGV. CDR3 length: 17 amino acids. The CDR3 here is CASSLGRQTSSFNEQFF. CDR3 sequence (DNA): TGTGCCAGCAGCTTGGGGAGACAGACCAGTTCCTTCAATGAGCAGTTCTTC. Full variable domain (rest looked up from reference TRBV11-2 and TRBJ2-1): EAGVAQSPRYKIIEKRQSVAFWCNPISGHATLYWYQQILGQGPKLLIQFQNNGVVDDSQLPKDRFSAERLKGVDSTLKIQPAKLEDSAVYLCASSLGRQTSSFNEQFFGPGTRLTVL.

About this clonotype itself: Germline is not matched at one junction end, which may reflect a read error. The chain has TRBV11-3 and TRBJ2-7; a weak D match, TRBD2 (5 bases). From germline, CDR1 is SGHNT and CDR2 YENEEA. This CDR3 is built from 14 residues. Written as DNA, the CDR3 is TGTGCCAACAGCTTAGAAACGGGAACCTACGAGCAGTATTTC. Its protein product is CANSLETGTYEQYF.

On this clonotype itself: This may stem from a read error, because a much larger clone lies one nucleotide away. The CDR3 DNA sequence: TGTGCCAGCAGGGTGGAGAAGCAGACTCTGTCACAAGAGACCCAGTACTTC. It specifies CASRVEKQTLSQETQYF. This chain links TRBV5-6 with TRBJ2-5; D not resolved. Per germline, CDR1 SGHDT and CDR2 YYEEEE. V lost 5 bases and J 2 bases, leaving 22 bases between the germline ends. This CDR3 spans 17 amino acids.

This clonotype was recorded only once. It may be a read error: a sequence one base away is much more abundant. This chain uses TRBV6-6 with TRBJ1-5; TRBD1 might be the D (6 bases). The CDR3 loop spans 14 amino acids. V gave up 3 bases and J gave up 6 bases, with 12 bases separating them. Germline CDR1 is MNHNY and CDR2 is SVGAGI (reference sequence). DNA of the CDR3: TGTGCCAGCAGTTATCACAGGGAGGGTCAGCCCCAGCATTTT. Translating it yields CASSYHREGQPQHF.

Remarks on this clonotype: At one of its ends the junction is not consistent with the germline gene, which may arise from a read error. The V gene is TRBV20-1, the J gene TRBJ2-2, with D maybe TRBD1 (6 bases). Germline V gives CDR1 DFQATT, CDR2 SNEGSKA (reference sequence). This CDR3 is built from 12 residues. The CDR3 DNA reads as TGCAGTGCTAGTGGGGGCACCGTGGAGTTGTTTTTT. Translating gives CSASGGTVELFF.

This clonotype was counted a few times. CDR3 sequence (DNA): TGTGCCAGCTCGCTCGATTCCAGGTCTACCGGGGAGCTGTTTTTT. Its protein is CASSLDSRSTGELFF. The chain uses TRBV18 and TRBJ2-2; no firm D call. CDR3 length equals 15 residues. The germline gives CDR1 KGHSH, CDR2 LQKENI. Trimming pared 6 bases from V and 5 bases from J, leaving 16 bases between. Full variable domain (remainder filled in from reference TRBV18 and TRBJ2-2): NAGVMQNPRHLVRRRGQEARLRCSPMKGHSHVYWYRQLPEEGLKFMVYLQKENIIDESGMPKERFSAEFPKEGPSILRIQQVVRGDSAAYFCASSLDSRSTGELFFGEGSRLTVL.

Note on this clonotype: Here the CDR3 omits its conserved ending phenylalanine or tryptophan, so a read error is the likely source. The DNA of the CDR3 is TGCGTTGGTCGGGAGGGGACTGAAGCTTTCGTT. Its protein product is CVGREGTEAFV. The J gene is TRBJ1-1, the V gene TRBV29-1; perhaps TRBD1 as D (5 bases). The CDR3 totals 11 residues. CDR1 SQVTM and CDR2 ANQGSEA come from the germline V gene.

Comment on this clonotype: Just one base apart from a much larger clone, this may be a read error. The chain's CDR3 is CVSGWDRGWDEQYF. The CDR3 bases are TGTGTTAGTGGCTGGGACAGGGGATGGGACGAGCAGTACTTC. The chain combines TRBV12-5 with TRBJ2-7; 10 positions agree with TRBD1. The CDR3 sequence is 14 residues long. The V gene's germline CDR1 is LGHNT and CDR2 FRNRAP.

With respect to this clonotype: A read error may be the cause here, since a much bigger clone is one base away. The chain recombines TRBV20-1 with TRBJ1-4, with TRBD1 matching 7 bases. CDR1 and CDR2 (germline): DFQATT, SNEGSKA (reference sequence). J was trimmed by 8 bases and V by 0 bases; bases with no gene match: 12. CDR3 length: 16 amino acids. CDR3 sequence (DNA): TGCAGTGCTAGAGATACCTCCGTGACAGGGCCCGAAAAACTGTTTTTT. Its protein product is CSARDTSVTGPEKLFF.

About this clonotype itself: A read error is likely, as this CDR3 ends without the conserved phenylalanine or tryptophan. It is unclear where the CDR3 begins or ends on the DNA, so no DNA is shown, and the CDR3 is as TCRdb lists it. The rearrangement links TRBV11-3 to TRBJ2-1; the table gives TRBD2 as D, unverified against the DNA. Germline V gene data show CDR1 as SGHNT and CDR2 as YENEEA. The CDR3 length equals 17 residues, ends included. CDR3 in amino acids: CASSLELTSGSHNRQFI.

Written as DNA, the CDR3 is TGTGCCAGCAGCGTACCGGGGTCCACAGATACGCAGTATTTT. It is translated as CASSVPGSTDTQYF. The chain uses TRBV9 and TRBJ2-3, with D possibly TRBD2 on 5 matching bases. Germline V lookup: CDR1 SGDLS, CDR2 YYNGEE. This CDR3 is built from 14 residues. Trimming cost V 1 base and J 2 bases, with 8 bases left between them.

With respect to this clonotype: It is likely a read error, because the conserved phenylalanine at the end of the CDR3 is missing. CDR3 in amino acids: CASSIGSGHAKNIQYV. The CDR3 DNA reads as TGTGCCAGCAGTATTGGAAGCGGCCATGCCAAAAACATTCAGTACGTC. This chain links TRBV12-3 or TRBV12-4 with TRBJ2-4; D might be TRBD2 (5 bases). V was shortened by 5 bases and J by 1 base, with 15 bases between the two germline ends. The CDR3 extends over 16 amino acids.

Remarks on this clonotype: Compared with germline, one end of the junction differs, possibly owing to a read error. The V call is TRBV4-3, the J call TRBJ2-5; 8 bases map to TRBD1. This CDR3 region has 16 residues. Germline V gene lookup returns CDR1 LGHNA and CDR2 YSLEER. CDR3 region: CASSQYYQGAAETHYF. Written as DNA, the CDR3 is TGCGCCAGCAGCCAATATTACCAGGGGGCCGCAGAGACCCATTACTTC.

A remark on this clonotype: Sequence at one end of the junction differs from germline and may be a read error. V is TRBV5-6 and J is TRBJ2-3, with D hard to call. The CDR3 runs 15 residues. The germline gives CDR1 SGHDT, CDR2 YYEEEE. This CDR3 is CASSLRSHSTDTQYF. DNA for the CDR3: TGTGCCAGTAGCTTGAGGTCCCATAGCACAGATACGCAGTATTTT.

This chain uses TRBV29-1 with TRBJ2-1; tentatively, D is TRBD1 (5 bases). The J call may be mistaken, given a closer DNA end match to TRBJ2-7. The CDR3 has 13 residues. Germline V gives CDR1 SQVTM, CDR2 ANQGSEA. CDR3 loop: CSVDGVWGNEQYF. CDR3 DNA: TGCAGCGTTGATGGGGTGTGGGGCAATGAGCAGTACTTC.

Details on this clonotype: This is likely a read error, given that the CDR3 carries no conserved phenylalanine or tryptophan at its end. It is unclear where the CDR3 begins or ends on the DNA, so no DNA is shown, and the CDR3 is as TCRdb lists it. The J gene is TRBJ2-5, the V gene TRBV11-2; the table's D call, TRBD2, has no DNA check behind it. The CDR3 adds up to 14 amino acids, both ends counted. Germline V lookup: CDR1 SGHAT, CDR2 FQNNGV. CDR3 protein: CASSLGDFQETHYY.

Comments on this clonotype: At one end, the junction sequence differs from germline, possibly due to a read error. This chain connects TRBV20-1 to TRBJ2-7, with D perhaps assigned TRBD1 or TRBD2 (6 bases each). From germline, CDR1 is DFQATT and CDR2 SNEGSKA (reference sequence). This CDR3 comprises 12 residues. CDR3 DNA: TGCAATGCTACCGGGGGCCCCGGCGAGCAGTACTTC. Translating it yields CNATGGPGEQYF.

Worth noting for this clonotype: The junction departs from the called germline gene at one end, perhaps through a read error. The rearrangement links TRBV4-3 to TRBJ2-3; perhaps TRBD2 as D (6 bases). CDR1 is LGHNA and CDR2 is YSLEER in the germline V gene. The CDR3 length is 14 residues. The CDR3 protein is CASSHTSRPDMQYF. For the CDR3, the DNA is TGCGCCAGCAGCCATACTAGCCGACCAGATATGCAGTATTTT.

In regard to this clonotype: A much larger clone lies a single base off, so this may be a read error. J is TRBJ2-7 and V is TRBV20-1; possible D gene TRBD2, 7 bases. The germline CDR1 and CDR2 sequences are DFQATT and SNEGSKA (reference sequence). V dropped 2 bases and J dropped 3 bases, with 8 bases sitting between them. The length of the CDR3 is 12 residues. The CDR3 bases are TGCAGTGCTAGAAGGGGGGGCTACGAGCAGTACTTC. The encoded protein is CSARRGGYEQYF.

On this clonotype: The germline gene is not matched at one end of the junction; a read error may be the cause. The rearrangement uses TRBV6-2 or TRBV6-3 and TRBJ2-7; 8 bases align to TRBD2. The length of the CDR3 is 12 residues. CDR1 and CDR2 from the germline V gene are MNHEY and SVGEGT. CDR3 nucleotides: TGTGCCAGCAGGAGCGGGAGCGGAGAGCAGAACTTC. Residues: CASRSGSGEQNF.